One and the same sample provided the 30 T cell receptor beta chains below, sequenced in a study of shared clonotypes between healthy human individuals. Only in-frame clones appear in the TCRdb table, and some are missing; sequencing was by immunoSEQ multiplex PCR. The table records some 2.1 million clones, approximately 94% of them present only once. Naive CD8 cells, CD45RO-negative and positively selected for CCR7, excluded terminally differentiated effector memory CD45RA+ cells. Sequenced input: naive CD8+ T cells sorted from blood. These receptor sequences come from a man aged 18 to 35 in good health.

The V and J genes are TRBV13 and TRBJ2-7; the match to TRBD1 covers 12 bases. The CDR3 is made up of 17 amino acids. The V segment lost 4 bases and the J segment 4 bases; nucleotides outside the gene matches: 11. Germline loops: CDR1 PRHDT, CDR2 FYEKMQ (reference sequence). The CDR3 loop is CASSSTGTGGRSYEQYF. The DNA of the CDR3 is TGTGCCAGCAGCTCGACGGGGACAGGGGGCAGATCGTACGAGCAGTACTTC.

The V and J genes are TRBV18 and TRBJ2-1, with D possibly TRBD2 on 5 matching bases. The germline CDR1 and CDR2 sequences are KGHSH and LQKENI. CDR3 size: 15 residues. V lost 3 bases, J lost 4 bases, and 13 bases lay in between. The chain's CDR3 is CASSPPPAGYNEQFF. The CDR3 nucleotides read TGTGCCAGCTCACCGCCTCCCGCGGGTTACAATGAGCAGTTCTTC.

This rearrangement joins TRBV11-3 to TRBJ2-1; the D is unclear. This CDR3 has 13 residues. The V end was cut by 4 bases, the J end by 6 bases, with 10 bases between. CDR1 and CDR2 from the germline V gene are SGHNT and YENEEA. The CDR3 region is CASSSNNFNEQFF. The CDR3 DNA reads TGTGCCAGCAGCTCGAATAACTTCAATGAGCAGTTCTTC.

The chain has TRBV7-9 and TRBJ2-3, with TRBD1 as a possible D gene (5 bases). V was trimmed by 4 bases and J by 0 bases, leaving 14 bases between them. Germline V gene data show CDR1 as SEHNR and CDR2 as FQNEAQ (reference sequence). The CDR3 length is 16 residues. CDR3 residues: CASSWPSGMSTDTQYF. DNA for the CDR3: TGTGCCAGCAGCTGGCCCTCAGGGATGAGCACAGATACGCAGTATTTT.

The J gene is TRBJ1-2, the V gene TRBV19; D is possibly TRBD1 (5 bases). The CDR3 extends over 14 amino acids. Trimming left V 8 bases short and J 1 base short, with 14 bases between. Per the germline V gene, CDR1 is LNHDA and CDR2 is SQIVND (reference sequence). DNA for the CDR3: TGTGCCAGTGGGGGACGGATCCTTAACTATGGCTACACCTTC. As protein: CASGGRILNYGYTF.

The J gene is TRBJ2-1, the V gene TRBV30; TRBD2 agrees at 9 bases. The CDR3 spans 16 residues. Germline assignment: CDR1 GTSNPN and CDR2 SVGIG (reference sequence). Losses at the gene ends were 4 bases for V and 5 bases for J; bases not matched to a gene: 12. CDR3 DNA: TGTGCCTGGAATACCCCTACTAGCGGGTTGAACAATGAGCAGTTCTTC. Amino acids: CAWNTPTSGLNNEQFF.

The J gene is TRBJ2-7, the V gene TRBV4-3; D remains unclear. CDR3 length equals 14 residues. Trimming removed 1 base from V and 3 bases from J, with 10 bases in between. CDR1 is LGHNA, CDR2 YSLEER, per germline. In DNA form, the CDR3 reads TGCGCCAGCAGCCAAGGGCTGATGAACTACGAGCAGTACTTC. This codes for CASSQGLMNYEQYF.

V usage is TRBV9 and J usage is TRBJ2-2; no reliable D call. V lost 4 bases to trimming and J lost 0 bases, with 10 bases between them. This CDR3 spans 15 amino acids. Germline V gene lookup returns CDR1 SGDLS and CDR2 YYNGEE. DNA for the CDR3: TGTGCCAGCAGCCTTGACGGAGCGAACACCGGGGAGCTGTTTTTT. Translating it yields CASSLDGANTGELFF.

V and J are TRBV30 and TRBJ2-2; D uncertain. The CDR3 has 12 amino acids. CDR1 and CDR2 from the germline V gene are GTSNPN and SVGIG (reference sequence). With 3 bases removed from V and 7 bases from J, the gap between germline ends came to 9 bases. DNA for the CDR3: TGTGCCTGGAGGTTATATGTCGGGGAGCTGTTTTTT. Translating gives CAWRLYVGELFF.

This chain connects TRBV2 to TRBJ2-3, with D unresolved. Germline CDR1 and CDR2: SNHLY and FYNNEI. V was trimmed by 8 bases and J by 12 bases, leaving 15 bases between them. The CDR3 has 11 residues. Written as DNA, the CDR3 is TGTGCCAGCTGTGGGTACTCTCCCCAGTATTTT. It yields the protein CASCGYSPQYF.

The chain recombines TRBV27 with TRBJ2-5; 10 bases line up with TRBD2. The CDR3 spans 15 residues. CDR1 MNHEY and CDR2 SMNVEV come from the germline V gene (reference sequence). J lost 2 bases, V lost 5 bases, and 5 bases had no gene match. CDR3 sequence reads: CASSPSGSEQETQYF. The CDR3 DNA follows: TGTGCCAGCAGTCCTAGCGGGAGTGAGCAAGAGACCCAGTACTTC.

Worth noting for this clone: The sample has other DNA sequences that encode this CDR3 too. The V call is TRBV27, the J call TRBJ1-1; D is unclear. Trimming stripped 5 bases from V and 1 base from J, with 8 bases between. The germline gives CDR1 MNHEY, CDR2 SMNVEV (reference sequence). The CDR3 contains 13 residues. The CDR3 DNA reads TGTGCCAGCAGTATCGGCCGGAACACTGAAGCTTTCTTT. Protein: CASSIGRNTEAFF.

This chain joins TRBV6-1 and TRBJ2-1; D unresolved. In germline, CDR1 is MNHNS, CDR2 SASEGT. The CDR3 extends over 12 amino acids. The germline V and J ends were trimmed by 1 base and 10 bases, with 8 bases remaining between them. The CDR3 DNA reads as TGTGCCAGCAGTGAAGTCTGGGCGGAGCAGTTCTTC. Amino acid sequence: CASSEVWAEQFF.

Comments on this clone: Other DNA sequences in the same sample also yield this CDR3. The chain uses TRBV5-1 and TRBJ2-7, with TRBD1 as a possible D gene (5 bases). The germline V gene encodes CDR1 SGHRS and CDR2 YFSETQ. V lost 0 bases and J 4 bases, leaving 11 bases between the germline ends. The CDR3 spans 14 residues. The CDR3 DNA sequence: TGCGCCAGCAGCTTGGGGGGCGAAGAATACGAGCAGTACTTC. Its translation is CASSLGGEEYEQYF.

The V gene is TRBV11-2, the J gene TRBJ2-7; tentative D call: TRBD1 (6 bases). The V gene's germline CDR1 is SGHAT and CDR2 FQNNGV. V was clipped by 5 bases and J by 7 bases, with 12 bases between them. The CDR3 runs to 12 residues. The CDR3 loop reads CASSTGTDEQYF. CDR3 nucleotide sequence: TGTGCCAGCAGCACAGGGACGGATGAGCAGTACTTC.

The chain employs TRBV28 and TRBJ1-5; 11 bases align to TRBD1. The CDR3 runs 15 residues. Germline CDR1 reads MDHEN; CDR2 reads SYDVKM. Germline trimming cut 5 bases from V and 6 bases from J; bases unmatched to any gene: 6. The CDR3 DNA reads as TGTGCCAGCAGTGAATCCGGGACAGGGGGTCAGCCCCAGCATTTT. This encodes CASSESGTGGQPQHF.

The rearrangement uses TRBV13 and TRBJ2-5; the D gene is possibly TRBD2 (6 bases). V was shortened by 1 base and J by 5 bases, with 14 bases between the two germline ends. CDR1 and CDR2 from the germline V gene are PRHDT and FYEKMQ (reference sequence). The CDR3 extends over 15 amino acids. For the CDR3, the DNA is TGTGCCAGCAGCTTAGCGGGGGAAGGAGTGGAGACCCAGTACTTC. Encoded protein: CASSLAGEGVETQYF.

This chain connects TRBV5-4 to TRBJ1-2; 10 bases are shared with TRBD1. This CDR3 contains 14 residues. With 6 bases clipped from V and 2 bases from J, the junction kept 4 bases outside the gene matches. Germline values: CDR1 SGHNT, CDR2 YYREEE (reference sequence). CDR3 DNA: TGTGCCAGCAATTCGGGACAGGGGAACTATGGCTACACCTTC. Encoded protein: CASNSGQGNYGYTF.

The chain links TRBV28 to TRBJ2-2, with D possibly TRBD1 on 6 matching bases. V lost 4 bases and J lost 0, with 12 bases in between. The CDR3 runs 16 residues. The germline V gene has CDR1 MDHEN and CDR2 SYDVKM. Here the CDR3 reads CASSWTVPANTGELFF. The CDR3 nucleotides are TGTGCCAGCAGTTGGACAGTTCCCGCGAACACCGGGGAGCTGTTTTTT.

This chain links TRBV2 with TRBJ2-1; 8 positions match TRBD2. The CDR3 totals 15 residues. CDR1 is SNHLY, CDR2 FYNNEI, per germline. J gave up 2 bases and V 3 bases, and 3 bases lay outside the gene matches. The DNA of the CDR3 is TGTGCCAGCAGTGACATCGGGGGGGCCTACAATGAGCAGTTCTTC. It specifies CASSDIGGAYNEQFF.

The gene calls are TRBV7-6 and TRBJ1-6; possible D gene TRBD1, 5 bases. The CDR3 runs to 16 residues. Trimming stripped 5 bases from V and 5 bases from J, with 16 bases between. Germline CDR1 and CDR2: SGHVS and FNYEAQ. The CDR3 spells CASSAEAGLDNSPLHF. The DNA for the CDR3 is TGTGCCAGCAGCGCGGAGGCAGGGTTGGATAATTCACCCCTCCACTTT.

Comments on this clone: Other DNA sequences within the sample encode an identical CDR3. The chain couples TRBV5-4 to TRBJ2-3; 9 bases line up with TRBD1. The trim removed 2 bases at V and 3 bases at J, leaving 4 bases unmatched. Germline V CDR1 and CDR2: SGHNT, YYREEE (reference sequence). The CDR3 extends over 15 amino acids. The CDR3: CASSFKTGGTDTQYF. Here the CDR3 DNA reads TGTGCCAGCAGCTTCAAGACAGGGGGAACAGATACGCAGTATTTT. Together with reference TRBV5-4 and TRBJ2-3, the CDR3 gives the full variable domain: ETGVTQSPTHLIKTRGQQVTLRCSSQSGHNTVSWYQQALGQGPQFIFQYYREEENGRGNFPPRFSGLQFPNYSSELNVNALELDDSALYLCASSFKTGGTDTQYFGPGTRLTVL.

The chain couples TRBV10-3 to TRBJ1-2, with a weak D call TRBD1 (6 bases). Germline CDR1 is ENHRY and CDR2 is SYGVKD. The CDR3 contains 15 residues. Trimming stripped 3 bases from V and 8 bases from J, with 19 bases between. The CDR3 DNA follows: TGTGCCATCAGTGACAATAGGGGGGGGCCGATGGGCTACACCTTC. Amino acid sequence: CAISDNRGGPMGYTF.

The chain joins TRBV4-1 to TRBJ2-7; D is undetermined. V was cut by 1 base and J by 3 bases, with 7 bases left in between. Germline CDR1 MGHRA, CDR2 YSYEKL. The CDR3 is made up of 13 amino acids. In nucleotides, the CDR3 is TGCGCCAGCAGCCAAGCCAGGTACTACGAGCAGTACTTC. It encodes CASSQARYYEQYF.

The J gene is TRBJ2-1, the V gene TRBV4-3; D not certain. V shed 1 base and J shed 3 bases, with 10 bases lying between them. CDR3 length equals 15 residues. From germline, CDR1 is LGHNA and CDR2 YSLEER. The DNA of the CDR3 is TGCGCCAGCAGCCAAGTTACGGACCGCTACAATGAGCAGTTCTTC. Its protein is CASSQVTDRYNEQFF.

This chain links TRBV2 with TRBJ1-1; 9 positions agree with TRBD1. The V gene's germline CDR1 is SNHLY and CDR2 FYNNEI. This CDR3 comprises 16 residues. The trim removed 7 bases at V and 1 base at J, leaving 10 bases unmatched. In DNA, the CDR3 is TGTGCCAGCACCCTTTCTCCGGGACAGGGGAACACTGAAGCTTTCTTT. Translated, it gives CASTLSPGQGNTEAFF.

The V call is TRBV28, the J call TRBJ2-2; 10 bases match TRBD2. The CDR3 runs 18 residues. The V gene end was trimmed by 7 bases and the J gene end by 0 bases; junction bases not matched to a gene: 11. Germline CDR1 reads MDHEN; CDR2 reads SYDVKM. The CDR3 spells CASMGASGSLTNTGELFF. Written as DNA, the CDR3 is TGTGCCAGCATGGGGGCTAGCGGGAGTTTAACGAACACCGGGGAGCTGTTTTTT. The complete variable domain, with remaining parts taken from reference TRBV28 and TRBJ2-2, reads DVKVTQSSRYLVKRTGEKVFLECVQDMDHENMFWYRQDPGLGLRLIYFSYDVKMKEKGDIPEGYSVSREKKERFSLILESASTNQTSMYLCASMGASGSLTNTGELFFGEGSRLTVL.

V usage is TRBV11-2 and J usage is TRBJ2-5, with no clear D. V lost 0 bases to trimming and J lost 4 bases, with 6 bases between them. The CDR3 totals 13 residues. Germline assignment: CDR1 SGHAT and CDR2 FQNNGV. The CDR3 is CASSLDIAETQYF. DNA for the CDR3: TGTGCCAGCAGCTTAGATATCGCAGAGACCCAGTACTTC.

The rearrangement links TRBV9 to TRBJ2-7; 12 bases map to TRBD2. The CDR3 extends over 15 amino acids. CDR1 is SGDLS, CDR2 YYNGEE, per germline. V dropped 4 bases and J dropped 2; count of bases not matched to a gene: 4. The chain's CDR3 is CASSPRTSGTYEQYF. CDR3 sequence (DNA): TGTGCCAGCAGCCCTCGGACTAGCGGGACCTACGAGCAGTACTTC.

The V and J genes are TRBV27 and TRBJ2-1; 9 bases map to TRBD2. The trim removed 7 bases at V and 3 bases at J, leaving 22 bases unmatched. In germline, CDR1 is MNHEY, CDR2 SMNVEV (reference sequence). The CDR3 has 20 amino acids. DNA of the CDR3: TGTGCCAGCACCCGTCGGCCGGGACTAGCAGGAGGACACTACTACAATGAGCAGTTCTTC. It codes for CASTRRPGLAGGHYYNEQFF.